This T cell receptor beta chain emerged from a study of T cell repertoires in cytomegalovirus infection. Per germline, CDR1 MNHEY and CDR2 SVGEGT. CDR3 size: 14 residues. V dropped 0 bases and J dropped 4; count of bases not matched to a gene: 2. Using its own MiXCR run on the reads, TCRdb lists one record per CDR3 protein. The repertoire holds about 440,000 distinct CDR3 sequences, with roughly 30% as singletons. This clonotype was seen only a few times. The chain links TRBV6-2 or TRBV6-3 to TRBJ2-5; 7 bases are shared with TRBD2. This clonotype was obtained from a human donor in good health (CMV status not recorded). Some clones in this sample may be carry-over from other donors' samples. Material for sequencing was PBMCs. CDR3 DNA: TGTGCCAGCAGTTACTCTTGGGGGGGAGAGACCCAGTACTTC. Encoded protein: CASSYSWGGETQYF.